The subject of this entry is one T cell receptor beta chain. Its target is not known. This sample is part of a study of T cells after posttransplantation cyclophosphamide. Study results and caveats: Donor-recipient repertoire similarity was low at 1-2 months, rising over year one. TRB overlap between skin or GI tissue T cells and blood was limited. TRB clonality was highly associated with recipient CMV seropositivity and reactivation.

The CDR3 extends over 11 amino acids. Germline CDR1 is SGHRS and CDR2 is YFSETQ. The V gene lost 7 bases and the J gene lost 7 bases, with 11 bases spanning the gap. Cyclophosphamide on days +3 and +4 followed busulfan-fludarabine conditioning and a marrow graft. The table came from immunoSEQ multiplex PCR; TCRdb's copy has only in-frame clones and leaves some out. The sample has about 43,000 clones, about 90% seen once. The input for sequencing was PBMCs, taken about 62 days after allogeneic stem cell transplant with posttransplant cyclophosphamide. The chain uses TRBV5-1 and TRBJ1-2; TRBD1 might be the D (5 bases). The receptor comes from a male patient aged 55-69 years who received an allogeneic stem cell transplant from a related donor and was CMV-positive. T cells may partly derive from the graft donor. This CDR3 is CASPPQAGYTF. The CDR3 coding sequence is TGCGCCAGCCCCCCACAGGCTGGCTACACCTTC.